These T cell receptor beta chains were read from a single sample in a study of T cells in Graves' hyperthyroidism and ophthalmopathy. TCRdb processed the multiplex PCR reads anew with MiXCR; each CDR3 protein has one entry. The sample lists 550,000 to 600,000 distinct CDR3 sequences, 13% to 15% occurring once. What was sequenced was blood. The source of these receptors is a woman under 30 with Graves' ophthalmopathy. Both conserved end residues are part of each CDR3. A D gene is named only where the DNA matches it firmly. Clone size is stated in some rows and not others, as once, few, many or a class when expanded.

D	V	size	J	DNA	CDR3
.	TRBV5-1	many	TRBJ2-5	TGCGCCAGCAGCTTGGCGATGGGGGAAGAGACCCAGTACTTC	CASSLAMGEETQYF
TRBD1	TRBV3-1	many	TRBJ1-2	TGTGCCAGCAGCCCCCGGGACAGGGGTAGCCGCTACACCTTC	CASSPRDRGSRYTF
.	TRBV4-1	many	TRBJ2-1	TGCGCCAGCAGCCAAGAATGGGTGGGGGGTGAGCAGTTCTTC	CASSQEWVGGEQFF
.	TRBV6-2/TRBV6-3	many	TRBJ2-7	TGTGCCAGCAGTTACCGGACACCCTACTACGAGCAGTACTTC	CASSYRTPYYEQYF
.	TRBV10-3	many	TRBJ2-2	TGTGCCATCCCCATAGGACAGTCGAACACCGGGGAGCTGTTTTTT	CAIPIGQSNTGELFF
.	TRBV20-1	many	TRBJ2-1	TGCAGTGCCCCCGTATATAAGGGTGAGCAGTTCTTC	CSAPVYKGEQFF
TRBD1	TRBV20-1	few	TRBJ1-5	TGCAGTGCTAGACCCGGAACGACAGGGAATCAGCCCCAGCATTTT	CSARPGTTGNQPQHF
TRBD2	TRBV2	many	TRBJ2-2	TGTGCCAGCACCCTGGAACTAGCGGGAGGGCTCCCCGGGGAGCTGTTTTTT	CASTLELAGGLPGELFF
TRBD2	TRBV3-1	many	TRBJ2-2	TGTGCCAGCCAAAGACTAGCGGGATTTACCGGGGAGCTGTTTTTT	CASQRLAGFTGELFF
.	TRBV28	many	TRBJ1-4	TGTGCCAGCAGCCTACTCGATGAAAAACTGTTTTTT	CASSLLDEKLFF
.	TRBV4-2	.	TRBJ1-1	TGTGCCAGCAGCCAAGCGGCGTACGAGGGGACTGAAGCTTTCTTT	CASSQAAYEGTEAFF
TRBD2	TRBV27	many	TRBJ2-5	TGTGCCAGCAGTTTATCAGCATGGGGAGCGGGAGTAGCAGAGACCCAGTACTTC	CASSLSAWGAGVAETQYF
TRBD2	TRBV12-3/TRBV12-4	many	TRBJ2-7	TGTGCCAGCGGCCTGACGGGGGGGGAGCAGTACTTC	CASGLTGGEQYF
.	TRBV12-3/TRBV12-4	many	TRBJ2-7	TGTGCCAGCAGAGAAGGGACTTCCCCTAAGGAGCAGTACTTC	CASREGTSPKEQYF
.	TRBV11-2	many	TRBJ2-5	TGTGCCAGCAGCCCTCGGACGGACCACCAAGAGACCCAGTACTTC	CASSPRTDHQETQYF
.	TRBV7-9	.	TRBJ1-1	TGTGCCAGCAGCAAGGCGGGGGTTGAAGCTTTCTTT	CASSKAGVEAFF
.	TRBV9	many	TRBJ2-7	TGTGCCAGCAGCGTAGGGGACACCCCCTACGAGCAGTACTTC	CASSVGDTPYEQYF
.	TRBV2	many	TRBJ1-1	TGTGCCAGCAGTGTCGGGGGAGGAACTGAAGCTTTCTTT	CASSVGGGTEAFF
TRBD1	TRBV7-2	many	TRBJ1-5	TGTGCCAGCAGCTCCTATACAGGGGGCAATCAGCCCCAGCATTTT	CASSSYTGGNQPQHF
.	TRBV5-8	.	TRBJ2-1	TGTGCCAGCAGAACAGGGATCTCCTACAATGAGCAGTTCTTC	CASRTGISYNEQFF
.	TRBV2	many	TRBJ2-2	TGTGCCAGCAGTGACCGGGGGGCGGACACCGGGGAGCTGTTTTTT	CASSDRGADTGELFF
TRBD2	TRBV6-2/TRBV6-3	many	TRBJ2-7	TGTGCCAACCTGGGACTAGCGGGAGGAGGCGAGCAGTACTTC	CANLGLAGGGEQYF
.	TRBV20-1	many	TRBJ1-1	TGCAGTGCTAGTGGGGGGGGACGGTCTGAAGCTTTCTTT	CSASGGGRSEAFF
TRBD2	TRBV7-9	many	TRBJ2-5	TGTGCCGGAATTGTCGGGGGGCAAGAGACCCAGTACTTC	CAGIVGGQETQYF
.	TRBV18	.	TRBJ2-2	TGTGCCAGCTCAAAACCGGGACTCGCTGGCGCCGGGGAGCTGTTTTTT	CASSKPGLAGAGELFF
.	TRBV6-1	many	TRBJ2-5	TGTGCCAGCGGCCAGAGGACTCCTTTCCAAGAGACCCAGTACTTC	CASGQRTPFQETQYF
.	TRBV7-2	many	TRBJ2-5	TGTGCCAGCAGCCGGCCCAGGGAGACCCAGTACTTC	CASSRPRETQYF
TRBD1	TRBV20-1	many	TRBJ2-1	TGCAGTGCTAGATCGGGACAGGGTATTAATGAGCAGTTCTTC	CSARSGQGINEQFF
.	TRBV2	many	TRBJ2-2	TGTGCCAGCAGTGAACAAGACCCCCCCGGGGAGCTGTTTTTT	CASSEQDPPGELFF
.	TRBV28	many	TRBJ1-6	TGTGCCAGCAGCCCTCTTGGAGGTTCACCCCTCCACTTT	CASSPLGGSPLHF
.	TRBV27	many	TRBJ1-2	TGTGCCAGCACCCCGACCCCAGGAACGAACTATGGCTACACCTTC	CASTPTPGTNYGYTF
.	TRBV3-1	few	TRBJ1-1	TGTGCCAGCAGCCAAGGGGTAGGGATTGAAGCTTTCTTT	CASSQGVGIEAFF
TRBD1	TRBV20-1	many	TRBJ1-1	TGCAGTTCTCCACCGGACAGGGCGACGGACACTGAAGCTTTCTTT	CSSPPDRATDTEAFF
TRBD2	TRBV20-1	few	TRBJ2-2	TGCAGTGCTAGGGGGGGAGGGATCGGCGGGGAGCTGTTTTTT	CSARGGGIGGELFF
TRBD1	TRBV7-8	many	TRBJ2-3	TGTGCCAGCAGCCCAAGACAGGGATCAGATACGCAGTATTTT	CASSPRQGSDTQYF
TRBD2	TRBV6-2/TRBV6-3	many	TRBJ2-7	TGTGCCAGCAGTTACTCGGGAGCGGGAAGCTACGAGCAGTACTTC	CASSYSGAGSYEQYF
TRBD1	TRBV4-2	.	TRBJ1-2	TGTGCCAGCAGCCAAGAGGACAGGTCTTTCGATGGCTACACCTTC	CASSQEDRSFDGYTF
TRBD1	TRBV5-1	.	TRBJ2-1	TGTGCCAGCAGCTTGTGGTCAGGGGGCAATGAGCAGTTCTTC	CASSLWSGGNEQFF
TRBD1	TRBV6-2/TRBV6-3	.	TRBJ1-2	TGTGCCAGCAGTGGCGGACAGGGCGGTGGCTACACCTTC	CASSGGQGGGYTF
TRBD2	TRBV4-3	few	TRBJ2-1	TGCGCCAGCAGCCCGGGACTAGCGGGAATCGCCTACAATGAGCAGTTCTTC	CASSPGLAGIAYNEQFF
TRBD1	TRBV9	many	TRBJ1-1	TGTGCCAGCAGCGCAGGGACAGGGACGAACACTGAAGCTTTCTTT	CASSAGTGTNTEAFF
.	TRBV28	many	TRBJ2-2	TGTGCCAGCAGTTTTAACCAATGGGGGAGCACCGGGGAGCTGTTTTTT	CASSFNQWGSTGELFF